This TCR beta chain was sequenced during a study of molecular identifiers for immune sequencing clone quantification (dated by TCRdb to the late 2010s). In terms of the full investigation: For a replicate experiment, RNA from roughly 18,000 or 92,000 naive CD8 T cells was divided into five aliquots, and four of the five aliquots were sequenced. This methods study benchmarked molecular-identifier clustering-based TCR repertoire sequencing (MIDCIRS) and TCR RNA copy counting, using CD8 T cells to do so.

Libraries of naive CD8 T cells were built from anywhere between about 17,000 and 1,000,000 sorted cells, with 10%, 30% or 50% of the purified RNA used. Naive CD8 T cells were FACS-sorted as CD8+CD4-CCR7+CD45RA+ on a BD FACSAria II into RLT Plus buffer. To test detection sensitivity, Jurkat RNA equivalent to more than 8 TCR copies was spiked into samples of roughly 18,000-1,000,000 naive CD8 T cells. Enrichment of CD8 T cells was performed with RosetteSep CD8+ T Cell Enrichment Cocktail and Ficoll-Paque, after which ACK red cell lysis was carried out. Beyond this particular receptor, the publication reports: Modeling indicated around 2.7 TCR RNA copies recovered per cell, compared with 7.5 to 10 by digital PCR, which implies a capture efficiency of approximately 30%. Spiked-in Jurkat TCR RNA equivalent to a single cell was reported to be detectable even among approximately 1 million naive CD8 T cells. Identical TCR molecules sharing a barcode could cause highly expanded clone sizes to be underestimated. When barcode sub-clustering was omitted, TCR diversity was inflated by chimeric consensus sequences, with chimeras reaching as high as 47%. The naive libraries included spiked-in Jurkat TCR RNA (10 copies' worth), and this RNA is not part of the donor repertoire. In CMV-specific effector cells, clones with more than 20 RNA copies accounted for over 97% of molecules, whereas in naive cells such clones accounted for under 1%.

From cysteine to phenylalanine, the CDR3 is 14 amino acids long. Only the CDR3 DNA is retained, 42 bases long and in frame from the first base. Per the germline V gene, SGHTA is the CDR1 and FQGNSA is the CDR2. Relative to germline, V is 2 bases shorter and J is 0 bases shorter, with 7 bases between their ends. This clonotype occurred many times. This clone's antigen is unknown. No much larger clone exists at a distance of one base, and base qualities are not known. The library was produced with PCR. Sequenced using a NextSeq 500. Bulk TCR libraries were prepared as previously described, using TCR primers listed in Table S5. Purification of total RNA was performed with the Qiagen AllPrep DNA/RNA kit. Reads from multiple sequencing runs of the same library were pooled before analysis. Regarding the original processing steps: Reads were retained only if an exact TCR constant sequence was present, and the retained reads were trimmed to 150 nt and grouped according to their 12-nt molecular barcodes. Reads within each barcode group were sub-clustered using a 15% Levenshtein threshold, and quality-weighted consensus sequences were constructed for each RNA molecule. Non-functional sequences were excluded, and lower-count sequences lying one edit away from another sequence were also excluded. Based on a fit of two negative binomial distributions, barcode sub-clusters having less than 20% of the maximum read count were discarded. TCRdb applied fastp at Q25 and MiXCR to the public reads, then kept only in-frame beta chains. One record per CDR3 amino acid sequence lists the most common genes and DNA. V and J calls and clone size were set by TCRdb, not the authors. In all, the sample holds 490,000 or so distinct CDR3 sequences, and roughly 25% of those were seen once. The ten largest make up around 0.79% of the sample.

The sequence links TRBV7-2 to TRBJ1-1; confidence is insufficient to name the D gene. Sequencing was done on a sample of naive CD8+ T cells from blood, with Jurkat cell RNA spiked in. In light of the paper, this sample's cell subset or site label describes: FACS-sorted CD8+CD4-CCR7+CD45RA+ naive T cells. This TCR was recovered from a human donor in good health. Some libraries in this study had Jurkat cell RNA spiked in. The bases are TGTGCCAGCAGCTTAATGGGAATGAACACTGAAGCTTTCTTT. Its translation reads: CASSLMGMNTEAFF.